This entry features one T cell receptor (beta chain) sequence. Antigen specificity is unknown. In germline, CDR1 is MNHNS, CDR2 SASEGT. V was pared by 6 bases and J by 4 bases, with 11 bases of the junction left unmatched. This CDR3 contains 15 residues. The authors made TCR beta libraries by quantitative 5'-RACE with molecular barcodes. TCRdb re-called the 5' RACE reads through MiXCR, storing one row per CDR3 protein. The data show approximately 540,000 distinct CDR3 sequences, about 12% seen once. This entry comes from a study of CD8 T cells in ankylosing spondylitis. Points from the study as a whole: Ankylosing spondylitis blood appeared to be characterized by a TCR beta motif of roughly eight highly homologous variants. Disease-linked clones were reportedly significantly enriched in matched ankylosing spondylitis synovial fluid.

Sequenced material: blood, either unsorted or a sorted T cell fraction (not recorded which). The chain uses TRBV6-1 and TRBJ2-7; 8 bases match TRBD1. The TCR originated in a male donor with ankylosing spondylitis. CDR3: CASSLVGTGAYEQYV. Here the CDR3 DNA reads TGTGCCAGCAGCCTGGTCGGGACAGGCGCATACGAGCAGTACGTC.